The 26 T cell receptor beta chains below all came from one sample that was sequenced in a study of T cell repertoires in cytomegalovirus infection. TCRdb reanalysed the reads using MiXCR and keeps one entry per CDR3 protein. The repertoire holds around 290,000 distinct CDR3 sequences, with 20% to 30% as singletons. Sample: PBMCs. These receptors were obtained from a human donor in good health (CMV status not recorded). Some clones in this sample may be carry-over from other donors' samples.

This clonotype occurred a few times. The CDR3 DNA sequence: TGTGCCAGCAGTTCCTTAGCAAGTCGCCAGTACTTC. It specifies CASSSLASRQYF. J is TRBJ2-5 and V is TRBV6-5; D is unresolved. Germline CDR1 MNHEY, CDR2 SVGAGI. V lost 4 bases and J 10 bases, leaving 13 bases between the germline ends. The length of the CDR3 is 12 residues.

The chain is built from TRBV19 and TRBJ2-1; D perhaps matches TRBD2 (5 bases). Germline assignment: CDR1 LNHDA and CDR2 SQIVND (reference sequence). V lost 1 base, J lost 3 bases, and 10 bases lay in between. The CDR3 covers 15 residues. CDR3 DNA sequence: TGTGCCAGTAGTATAGGGCTAGCAGTCTACAATGAGCAGTTCTTC. Amino acid sequence: CASSIGLAVYNEQFF.

As regards this clonotype: A much larger clone differs from this one at a single base, so this may be a read error. The V gene is TRBV7-2, the J gene TRBJ2-7, with D perhaps TRBD2 (5 bases). CDR1 SGHTA and CDR2 FQGNSA come from the germline V gene. CDR3 length: 13 amino acids. The CDR3 DNA reads TGTGCCAGCAGCTTAGAGGTTGGCCGAGGGCAGTGCTTC. Translation: CASSLEVGRGQCF.

This clonotype was counted many times. The gene calls are TRBV11-3 and TRBJ2-5; tentatively, D is TRBD1 or TRBD2 (6 bases each). Trimming shortened V by 4 bases and J by 5 bases, and 26 bases separated the two germline ends. Germline assignment: CDR1 SGHNT and CDR2 YENEEA. The CDR3 contains 18 residues. Here the CDR3 reads CASSWGAGIRTESETQYF. DNA for the CDR3: TGTGCCAGCAGCTGGGGGGCCGGGATTCGGACCGAATCGGAGACCCAGTACTTC.

The chain carries TRBV19 and TRBJ2-7, with 13 bases matching TRBD2. V lost 3 bases, J lost 5 bases, and 4 bases stayed unmatched. Germline CDR1 reads LNHDA; CDR2 reads SQIVND (reference sequence). CDR3 length: 15 residues. CDR3 residues: CASSIRTSGSNEQYF. The CDR3 DNA sequence: TGTGCCAGTAGTATCCGGACTAGCGGGAGCAACGAGCAGTACTTC.

This clonotype was counted only a few times. This CDR3 is CASRPTTQGWAFF. The DNA for the CDR3 is TGCGCCAGCCGACCCACAACCCAGGGATGGGCTTTCTTT. The V gene is TRBV4-1, the J gene TRBJ1-1; maybe TRBD1 (5 bases). The germline CDR1 and CDR2 sequences are MGHRA and YSYEKL. The CDR3 has 13 amino acids. V lost 8 bases and J 11 bases, leaving 21 bases between the germline ends.

The chain has TRBV4-3 and TRBJ1-6; no clear D gene. Trimming pared 0 bases from V and 7 bases from J, leaving 13 bases between. Germline V gene data show CDR1 as LGHNA and CDR2 as YSLEER. The CDR3 spans 16 residues. CDR3 region: CASSQDEQLENSPLHF. CDR3 in DNA: TGCGCCAGCAGCCAAGATGAACAGCTCGAAAATTCACCCCTCCACTTT.

The chain carries TRBV20-1 and TRBJ2-1, with a possible D match to TRBD2 (6 bases). Trimming stripped 5 bases from V and 2 bases from J, with 13 bases between. In germline, CDR1 is DFQATT, CDR2 SNEGSKA (reference sequence). The length of the CDR3 is 14 residues. The CDR3 sequence is CSALGRTTYNEQFF. For the CDR3, the DNA is TGCAGTGCTCTCGGGAGAACCACCTACAATGAGCAGTTCTTC.

The CDR3: CASSIQGQRTEAFF. DNA for the CDR3: TGTGCCAGTAGTATACAGGGCCAAAGGACTGAAGCTTTCTTT. The chain has TRBV19 and TRBJ1-1; D might be TRBD1 (5 bases). The CDR3 sequence is 14 residues long. The V end was cut by 2 bases, the J end by 5 bases, with 12 bases between. Germline CDR1 LNHDA, CDR2 SQIVND (reference sequence).

This clonotype was counted ten times or more. V is TRBV7-2 and J is TRBJ1-2, with 12 bases lining up with TRBD1. Looked up from germline, CDR1 is SGHTA and CDR2 is FQGNSA. The trim removed 3 bases at V and 4 bases at J, leaving 3 bases unmatched. The CDR3 runs 15 residues. The CDR3 protein is CASSLGTGGVYGYTF. The CDR3 coding sequence is TGTGCCAGCAGCTTGGGGACAGGGGGCGTCTATGGCTACACCTTC. Based on the CDR3 plus reference TRBV7-2 and TRBJ1-2, the full variable domain is GAGVSQSPSNKVTEKGKDVELRCDPISGHTALYWYRQSLGQGLEFLIYFQGNSAPDKSGLPSDRFSAERTGGSVSTLTIQRTQQEDSAVYLCASSLGTGGVYGYTFGSGTRLTVV.

The genes are TRBV5-1 and TRBJ1-1; tentative D call: TRBD1 (6 bases). Deletions cut 0 bases from V and 12 bases from J, with 15 bases between. This CDR3 contains 13 residues. Germline lookup yields CDR1 SGHRS and CDR2 YFSETQ. In DNA form, the CDR3 reads TGCGCCAGCAGCTTGGAGGGAGGGACATCGACTTTCTTT. It codes for CASSLEGGTSTFF.

To note about this clonotype: At one end the junction does not follow the germline gene, possibly because of a read error. This chain connects TRBV7-7 to TRBJ1-4; a possible D gene is TRBD1 (6 bases). CDR3 length equals 13 residues. Germline CDR1 reads SSHAT; CDR2 reads FNYEAQ (reference sequence). The CDR3 region is CASSLERGEKLFF. In nucleotides, the CDR3 is TGTGCTAGCAGCTTAGAAAGGGGGGAAAAACTGTTTTTT.

This clonotype was found many times. This chain joins TRBV7-6 and TRBJ2-1; 7 bases match TRBD1. CDR1 SGHVS and CDR2 FNYEAQ come from the germline V gene. V lost 0 bases, J lost 7 bases, and 3 bases stayed unmatched. The CDR3 is made up of 14 amino acids. The CDR3 DNA sequence: TGTGCCAGCAGCTTAGCTCCAGGGGGTAATGAGCAGTTCTTC. This gives the protein CASSLAPGGNEQFF.

This clonotype was counted ten times or more. The gene calls are TRBV7-8 and TRBJ1-1; tentatively, D is TRBD1 (6 bases). Trimming pared 1 base from V and 7 bases from J, leaving 13 bases between. Germline CDR1 reads SGHVS; CDR2 reads FQNEAQ. The CDR3 contains 14 residues. The CDR3 loop is CASSLGPQGGEAFF. The CDR3 DNA reads as TGTGCCAGCAGCTTAGGCCCACAGGGTGGTGAAGCTTTCTTT.

This clonotype was found many times. V usage is TRBV20-1 and J usage is TRBJ2-1; 11 nucleotides line up with TRBD2. The CDR3 length is 14 residues. V trimming: 5 bases; J trimming: 5 bases; junction bases outside the gene matches: 5. Per germline, CDR1 DFQATT and CDR2 SNEGSKA (reference sequence). The CDR3 DNA reads TGCAGTGCTTATAGCGGGAGGGGAAACAATGAGCAGTTCTTC. Amino acid sequence: CSAYSGRGNNEQFF.

This clonotype was detected a few times. This chain links TRBV25-1 with TRBJ1-6; 9 bases line up with TRBD1. CDR3 length: 17 residues. Trimming took 3 bases from V and 10 from J; bases not matched to a gene: 13. Germline CDR1 reads MGHDK; CDR2 reads SYGVNS. This chain's CDR3 is CASSDSGTGKFGSPLHF. In nucleotides, the CDR3 is TGTGCCAGCAGTGATTCCGGGACAGGGAAGTTTGGCTCACCCCTCCACTTT.

The rearrangement uses TRBV7-2 and TRBJ2-5; D is perhaps TRBD2 (6 bases). This CDR3 contains 14 residues. CDR1 SGHTA and CDR2 FQGNSA come from the germline V gene. V shed 2 bases and J shed 4 bases, with 11 bases lying between them. CDR3 sequence (DNA): TGTGCCAGCAGCTTAACAGCGGGTGGAGAGACCCAGTACTTC. Translation gives CASSLTAGGETQYF.

V and J are TRBV6-2 or TRBV6-3 and TRBJ2-4, with 7 bases lining up with TRBD2. Germline V gene sequence: CDR1 MNHEY, CDR2 SVGEGT. The V gene end was trimmed by 0 bases and the J gene end by 0 bases; junction bases not matched to a gene: 8. The CDR3 runs 18 residues. As DNA, the CDR3 is TGTGCCAGCAGTTACTCGATAACGGGAGGACTAGCCAAAAACATTCAGTACTTC. Amino acid sequence: CASSYSITGGLAKNIQYF.

V usage is TRBV20-1 and J usage is TRBJ1-2; no clear D. Trimming took off 0 bases at V and 0 bases at J, with 5 bases between the two ends. Per germline, CDR1 DFQATT and CDR2 SNEGSKA (reference sequence). The CDR3 covers 13 residues. The CDR3 is CSARDGPNYGYTF. Written as DNA, the CDR3 is TGCAGTGCTAGAGATGGGCCTAACTATGGCTACACCTTC.

The gene calls are TRBV29-1 and TRBJ2-7; TRBD2 aligns across 11 bases. This CDR3 has 13 amino acids. Germline-derived CDR1 and CDR2 are SQVTM and ANQGSEA. Trimming took 5 bases from V and 6 from J; bases not matched to a gene: 6. CDR3 loop: CSVTRLAGSEQYF. In nucleotides, the CDR3 is TGCAGCGTTACGAGACTAGCGGGGAGCGAGCAGTACTTC.

This clonotype occurred many times. This chain uses TRBV7-2 with TRBJ1-6; perhaps TRBD1 as D (6 bases). Germline V gives CDR1 SGHTA, CDR2 FQGNSA. Deletions cut 7 bases from V and 6 bases from J, with 16 bases between. The CDR3 length is 15 residues. The CDR3 reads CASNNRGGGNSPLHF. The CDR3 DNA follows: TGTGCCAGCAACAATCGGGGGGGCGGTAATTCACCCCTCCACTTT. The variable domain in full, with the rest retrieved from reference TRBV7-2 and TRBJ1-6, is GAGVSQSPSNKVTEKGKDVELRCDPISGHTALYWYRQSLGQGLEFLIYFQGNSAPDKSGLPSDRFSAERTGGSVSTLTIQRTQQEDSAVYLCASNNRGGGNSPLHFGNGTRLTVT.

This clonotype came up a few times. The chain carries TRBV6-4 and TRBJ1-2; perhaps TRBD1 as D (6 bases). The CDR3 sequence is 14 residues long. Germline V lookup: CDR1 MRHNA, CDR2 SNTAGT. V lost 4 bases and J 2 bases, leaving 11 bases between the germline ends. CDR3 nucleotides: TGTGCCAGCAGTGCCGGGACAACAAACTATGGCTACACCTTC. Translated, it gives CASSAGTTNYGYTF.

The rearrangement uses TRBV28 and TRBJ2-7; 7 bases align to TRBD2. With V trimmed by 5 bases and J by 0 bases, 7 bases remained unmatched. Per the germline V gene, CDR1 is MDHEN and CDR2 is SYDVKM. The CDR3 length is 15 residues. The CDR3 nucleotides are TGTGCCAGCAGTCCCGGGACTATCTTCTCCTACGAGCAGTACTTC. Translation gives CASSPGTIFSYEQYF.

The chain links TRBV5-1 to TRBJ2-5; 7 nucleotides agree with TRBD1. Trimming took 4 bases from V and 5 from J; bases not matched to a gene: 8. The germline V gene encodes CDR1 SGHRS and CDR2 YFSETQ. This CDR3 has 14 residues. CDR3 sequence reads: CASSPATGVETQYF. Written as DNA, the CDR3 is TGCGCCAGCAGCCCCGCCACAGGGGTGGAGACCCAGTACTTC.

This clonotype has more than one count but fewer than ten. V is TRBV6-2 or TRBV6-3 and J is TRBJ2-1; 11 nucleotides agree with TRBD2. CDR3 length equals 16 residues. Trimming removed 2 bases from V and 5 bases from J; junction bases left unmatched: 5. Germline CDR1 MNHEY, CDR2 SVGEGT. The CDR3, as DNA: TGTGCCAGCAGTTACCCGGGACTAGCGGACCACAATGAGCAGTTCTTC. Translation: CASSYPGLADHNEQFF.

The V call is TRBV29-1, the J call TRBJ1-4, with D hard to call. Between the trimmed V and J ends, which lost 4 bases and 3 bases, there was a span of 9 bases. The CDR3 loop spans 13 amino acids. In germline, CDR1 is SQVTM, CDR2 ANQGSEA. CDR3 protein: CSVGRQPNEKLFF. CDR3 coding DNA: TGCAGCGTTGGAAGGCAGCCTAATGAAAAACTGTTTTTT.